This T cell receptor beta chain was identified during a study of blood T cell repertoires in COVID-19 (dated by TCRdb to about 2020). For context, the study as a whole: The collaborator samples originated in the United States, Italy and Spain and spanned the acute and convalescent phases of COVID-19. Deeply sampled blood TCRbeta repertoires from subjects exposed to, actively infected with, or recovered from COVID-19 were included in the dataset. The repertoires were released in a freely available public database intended as a resource for research on the immune response to SARS-CoV-2. The sample metadata nearly always contained a de-identified subject ID, COVID-19 status, age in years and sex. The samples were drawn from the first 160 participants of the ongoing ImmuneRACE study and from over 950 subjects provided by 6 global collaborators. The material from the prospective study consisted of cDNA or gDNA derived from T cells, B-cell-depleted T cells, or PBMCs. Where HLA class I and class II types were available, the types were taken from metadata supplied by the sample provider, not from assay-based typing.

The immunoSEQ Assay, a bias-controlled multiplex PCR, was used to amplify TCRbeta CDR3 regions from genomic DNA. The study's processing was this. Nucleated cell counts per sample were estimated from amplification of reference gene primers within the assay. Sequence reads were collapsed and filtered to measure the absolute abundance of every unique TCRbeta CDR3 rearrangement. For each sample, productive Simpson clonality was calculated by taking the square root of Simpson's diversity index across productive rearrangements. Imported from immuneACCESS, the table was reduced by TCRdb to in-frame sequences with V and J called. These copies leave out some clones; in studies compared against another copy, an unresolved V gene accounts for under half, and the cause of the remainder is not known. Clone size and V and J calls were adopted from that table, with D and trimming inferred from the DNA. The sample table lists fewer than 200,000 clones, about 79% of them with a count of one. More than 25% of the sample is taken by the ten largest.

Details on this clone: It lacks a known antigen. No base quality values were provided; no much bigger clone lies one nucleotide off.

What the work shows at the level of the full study, not this receptor alone: How much clinical and demographic metadata was included differed by source and by participant, and the metadata was provided uncurated.

V loses 4 bases at its end and J loses 3 bases; junction bases beyond the gene matches: 6. According to the germline V gene, CDR1 reads KGHDR and CDR2 reads SFDVKD. Including cysteine and phenylalanine, the CDR3 has 15 amino acids. The CDR3 DNA has 45 bases and is translated from base 1. Each collaborating institution followed its own protocols to collect whole blood in K2EDTA tubes. Collaborator samples were shipped for TCRbeta analysis as frozen whole blood, isolated PBMCs, or DNA extracted from either sample type. The sequence was obtained from a woman between 65 and 79 years old with acute or convalescent COVID-19. The V gene is TRBV24-1 and the J gene is TRBJ2-7, with 9 junctional bases fitting TRBD2. Material for sequencing was peripheral blood. The sequenced DNA is TGTGCCACCAGTGACCCTAGCGGGAAGGACTACGAGCAGTACTTC. It is translated as CATSDPSGKDYEQYF.